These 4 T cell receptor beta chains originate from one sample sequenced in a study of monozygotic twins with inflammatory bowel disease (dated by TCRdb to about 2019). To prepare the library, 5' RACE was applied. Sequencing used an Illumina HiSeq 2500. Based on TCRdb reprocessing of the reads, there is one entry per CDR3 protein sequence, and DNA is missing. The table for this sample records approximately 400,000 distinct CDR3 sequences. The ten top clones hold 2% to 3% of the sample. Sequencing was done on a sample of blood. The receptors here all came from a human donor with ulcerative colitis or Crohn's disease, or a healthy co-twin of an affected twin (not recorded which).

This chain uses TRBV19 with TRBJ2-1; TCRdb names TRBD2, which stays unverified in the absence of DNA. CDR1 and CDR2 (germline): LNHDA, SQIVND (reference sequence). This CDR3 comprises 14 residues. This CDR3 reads CASNGLAGANEQFF.

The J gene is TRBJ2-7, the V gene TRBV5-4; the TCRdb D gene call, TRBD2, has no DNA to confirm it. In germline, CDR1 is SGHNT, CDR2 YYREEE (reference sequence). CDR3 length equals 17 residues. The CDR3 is CASSRGTSGRGSYEQYF.

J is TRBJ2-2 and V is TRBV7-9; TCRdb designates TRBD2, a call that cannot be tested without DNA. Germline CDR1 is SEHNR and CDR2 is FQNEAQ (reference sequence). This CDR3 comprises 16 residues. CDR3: CASSEAGGPNTGELFF.

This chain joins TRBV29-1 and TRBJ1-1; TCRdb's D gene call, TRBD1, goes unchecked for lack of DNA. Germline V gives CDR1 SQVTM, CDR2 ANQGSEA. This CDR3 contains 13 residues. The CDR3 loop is CSVGQGSGTEAFF. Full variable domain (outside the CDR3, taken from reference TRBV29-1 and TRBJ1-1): SAVISQKPSRDICQRGTSLTIQCQVDSQVTMMFWYRQQPGQSLTLIATANQGSEATYESGFVIDKFPISRPNLTFSTLTVSNMSPEDSSIYLCSVGQGSGTEAFFGQGTRLTVV.